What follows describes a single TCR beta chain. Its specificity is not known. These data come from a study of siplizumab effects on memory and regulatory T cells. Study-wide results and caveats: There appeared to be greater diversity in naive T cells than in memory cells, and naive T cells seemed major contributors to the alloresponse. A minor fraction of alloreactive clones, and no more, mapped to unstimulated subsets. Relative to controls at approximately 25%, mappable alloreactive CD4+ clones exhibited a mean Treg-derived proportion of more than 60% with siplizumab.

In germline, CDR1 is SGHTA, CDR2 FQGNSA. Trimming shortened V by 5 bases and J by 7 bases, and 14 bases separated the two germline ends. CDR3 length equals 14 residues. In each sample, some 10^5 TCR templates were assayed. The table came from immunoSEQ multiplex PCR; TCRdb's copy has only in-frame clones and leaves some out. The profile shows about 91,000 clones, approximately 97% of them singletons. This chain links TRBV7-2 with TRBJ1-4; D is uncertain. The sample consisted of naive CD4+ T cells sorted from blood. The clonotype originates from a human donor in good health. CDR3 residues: CASSVQAFGEKLFF. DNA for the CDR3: TGTGCCAGCAGCGTCCAGGCGTTCGGTGAAAAACTGTTTTTT. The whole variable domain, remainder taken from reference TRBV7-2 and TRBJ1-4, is GAGVSQSPSNKVTEKGKDVELRCDPISGHTALYWYRQSLGQGLEFLIYFQGNSAPDKSGLPSDRFSAERTGGSVSTLTIQRTQQEDSAVYLCASSVQAFGEKLFFGSGTQLSVL.